Sequencing of this T cell receptor (beta chain) was carried out in a study of cytomegalovirus exposure and HLA in healthy donors. Whole-study context: According to later analysis, the same platform produced the approximately 120 validation and 666 first-cohort repertoires.

Sequencing used immunoSEQ multiplex PCR; TCRdb keeps in-frame clones, though not all of them. The repertoire includes some 170,000 clones, about 86% of them detected once, and 5% to 7% sits in the top ten. The donors were members of the roughly 120-subject validation cohort (separate from the approximately 670-subject first cohort). Whole-study results and caveats: A few of the chains that were CMV-associated were confirmed in vitro to be specific for CMV antigens. A later analysis found first-cohort TCR clusters tended to co-occur in the 130 or so validation repertoires.

This clone was picked up one time. The antigen is unknown. In germline, CDR1 is MNHEY, CDR2 SMNVEV (reference sequence). Trimming cost V 0 bases and J 3 bases, with 15 bases left between them. This CDR3 contains 16 residues. The sequence came from a woman between 25 and 40 years old in good health and CMV-seronegative. The V and J genes are TRBV27 and TRBJ2-7, with TRBD1 as a possible D gene (6 bases). The sequenced material came from PBMCs. The CDR3 protein is CASSLSLDSLYYEQYF. Written as DNA, the CDR3 is TGTGCCAGCAGTTTATCTCTGGACAGCTTGTACTACGAGCAGTACTTC.